The 16 T cell receptor beta chains reported below all come from one sample, sequenced in a study of cytomegalovirus exposure and HLA in healthy donors. This PCR relied on a set of 60 Vbeta primers and 13 Jbeta primers. The data were produced by immunoSEQ multiplex PCR, yet TCRdb's version contains in-frame clones alone and is incomplete. The sample includes approximately 110,000 clones, roughly four fifths seen only once; the top ten take approximately 13%. What was sequenced was PBMCs. The receptor set was obtained from a woman aged 55-69 years in good health and CMV-seropositive.

As for this clone: At one boundary the junction diverges from the germline segment, which might be a read error. The CDR3 loop reads CASSLAPGTNEQFF. CDR3 nucleotides: TGTGCTAGCAGCTTAGCCCCAGGTACCAATGAGCAGTTCTTC. The rearrangement uses TRBV7-7 and TRBJ2-1; D uncertain. The CDR3 has 14 residues. Germline CDR1 SSHAT, CDR2 FNYEAQ (reference sequence). Using reference TRBV7-7 and TRBJ2-1 for the parts outside the CDR3, the full variable domain is GAGVSQSPRYKVTKRGQDVTLRCDPISSHATLYWYQQALGQGPEFLTYFNYEAQPDKSGLPSDRFSAERPEGSISTLTIQRTEQRDSAMYRCASSLAPGTNEQFFGPGTRLTVL.

The rearrangement uses TRBV30 and TRBJ1-2; D remains unclear. Germline CDR1 is GTSNPN and CDR2 is SVGIG (reference sequence). CDR3 length: 11 amino acids. Deletions cut 3 bases from V and 8 bases from J, with 10 bases between. CDR3 in DNA: TGTGCCTGGAGCCAGACTGGGGGCTACACCTTC. It encodes CAWSQTGGYTF.

This chain uses TRBV7-3 with TRBJ2-1; 11 bases match TRBD2. The CDR3 sequence is 17 residues long. J was trimmed by 1 base and V by 2 bases; bases with no gene match: 4. CDR1 SGHTA and CDR2 FQGTGA come from the germline V gene. The CDR3 nucleotides are TGTGCCAGCAGCTTAGATTCTAGCGGGGGGTCCTACAATGAGCAGTTCTTC. Protein sequence: CASSLDSSGGSYNEQFF.

The count of this clone is one. The V and J genes are TRBV30 and TRBJ1-6; D is unclear. CDR3 length: 17 residues. CDR1 is GTSNPN, CDR2 SVGIG, per germline (reference sequence). V dropped 0 bases and J dropped 0 bases, with 12 bases sitting between them. CDR3 nucleotides: TGTGCCTGGAGTGTACTTGCCGTGAGCTCCTATAATTCACCCCTCCACTTT. Its translation: CAWSVLAVSSYNSPLHF.

This clone was counted once. The chain employs TRBV28 and TRBJ1-1; 7 nucleotides match TRBD1. There are 16 residues in the CDR3. The V and J ends lost 1 base and 0 bases, in that order; junction bases with no gene match: 5. The V gene's germline CDR1 is MDHEN and CDR2 SYDVKM. CDR3 sequence: CASSLSVTGVNTEAFF. The CDR3 DNA follows: TGTGCCAGCAGTTTATCGGTCACAGGGGTGAACACTGAAGCTTTCTTT. The full variable domain, its missing parts supplied by reference TRBV28 and TRBJ1-1, is DVKVTQSSRYLVKRTGEKVFLECVQDMDHENMFWYRQDPGLGLRLIYFSYDVKMKEKGDIPEGYSVSREKKERFSLILESASTNQTSMYLCASSLSVTGVNTEAFFGQGTRLTVV.

Points on this clone: Additional DNA sequences in this sample encode the identical CDR3. The rearrangement links TRBV5-6 to TRBJ1-4, with D tentatively TRBD1 (5 bases). This CDR3 contains 15 residues. Germline lookup yields CDR1 SGHDT and CDR2 YYEEEE. The germline V and J ends were trimmed by 1 base and 1 base, with 8 bases remaining between them. The CDR3 is CASSLSQGTNEKLFF. Written as DNA, the CDR3 is TGTGCCAGCAGCTTGTCCCAGGGAACTAATGAAAAACTGTTTTTT.

A few counts support this clone. This chain connects TRBV2 to TRBJ2-5, with 9 bases lining up with TRBD1. The germline gives CDR1 SNHLY, CDR2 FYNNEI. With V trimmed by 5 bases and J by 5 bases, 9 bases remained unmatched. The CDR3 length is 15 residues. The CDR3 spells CASSYYRGLRETQYF. The CDR3 coding sequence is TGTGCCAGCAGTTATTACAGGGGGCTCCGGGAGACCCAGTACTTC.

V usage is TRBV19 and J usage is TRBJ1-5; 7 bases line up with TRBD1. J lost 2 bases, V lost 4 bases, and 5 bases had no gene match. The V gene's germline CDR1 is LNHDA and CDR2 SQIVND (reference sequence). The CDR3 is made up of 15 amino acids. This chain's CDR3 is CASSNDRAGNQPQHF. For the CDR3, the DNA is TGTGCCAGTAGTAACGACAGGGCTGGCAATCAGCCCCAGCATTTT.

In nucleotides, the CDR3 is TGTGCCAGCAGCTTAGAGGGGCCTGGAGATACGCAGTATTTT. The encoded protein is CASSLEGPGDTQYF. The chain carries TRBV7-9 and TRBJ2-3; D may be TRBD1 (5 bases). V dropped 1 base and J dropped 5 bases, with 10 bases sitting between them. The CDR3 is 14 residues long. Germline lookup yields CDR1 SEHNR and CDR2 FQNEAQ (reference sequence). The full variable domain, its missing parts supplied by reference TRBV7-9 and TRBJ2-3, is DTGVSQNPRHKITKRGQNVTFRCDPISEHNRLYWYRQTLGQGPEFLTYFQNEAQLEKSRLLSDRFSAERPKGSFSTLEIQRTEQGDSAMYLCASSLEGPGDTQYFGPGTRLTVL.

This chain connects TRBV27 to TRBJ1-6; D might be TRBD1 (5 bases). The CDR3 is 14 amino acids. V gave up 2 bases and J gave up 6 bases, with 8 bases separating them. Germline CDR1 reads MNHEY; CDR2 reads SMNVEV (reference sequence). CDR3 DNA: TGTGCCAGCAGTTTAAGGGGCTTTAATTCACCCCTCCACTTT. Protein: CASSLRGFNSPLHF.

This chain links TRBV14 with TRBJ1-3; 7 positions agree with TRBD1. Germline V gene sequence: CDR1 SGHDN, CDR2 FVKESK. The length of the CDR3 is 18 residues. J gave up 0 bases and V 0 bases, and 8 bases lay outside the gene matches. This chain's CDR3 is CASSQDAGTVHSGNTIYF. Here the CDR3 DNA reads TGTGCCAGCAGCCAAGATGCCGGGACAGTACACTCTGGAAACACCATATATTTT.

This chain joins TRBV6-6 and TRBJ2-3; D unclear. This CDR3 has 15 residues. The V gene lost 0 bases and the J gene lost 2 bases, with 9 bases spanning the gap. The germline V gene encodes CDR1 MNHNY and CDR2 SVGAGI (reference sequence). The CDR3 here is CASSYSGWATDTQYF. CDR3 DNA: TGTGCCAGCAGTTACTCCGGTTGGGCCACAGATACGCAGTATTTT.

The chain carries TRBV7-2 and TRBJ2-5, with 8 bases identical to TRBD1. Trimming took 5 bases from V and 5 from J; bases not matched to a gene: 7. The CDR3 consists of 14 residues. From germline, CDR1 is SGHTA and CDR2 FQGNSA. This CDR3 reads CASSPTGGRETQYF. CDR3 bases: TGTGCCAGCAGCCCTACAGGGGGGAGGGAGACCCAGTACTTC.

The chain uses TRBV5-1 and TRBJ1-3; 10 bases are shared with TRBD1. In germline, CDR1 is SGHRS, CDR2 YFSETQ. V gave up 4 bases and J gave up 0 bases; unmatched junction bases: 7. The CDR3 has 17 amino acids. The CDR3 sequence: CASSGGTGANSGNTIYF. The CDR3 nucleotides are TGCGCCAGCAGCGGGGGGACAGGGGCCAACTCTGGAAACACCATATATTTT.

As to this clone: One end of the junction varies from germline; a read error may be responsible. V and J are TRBV7-9 and TRBJ1-1; D is perhaps TRBD1 (5 bases). This CDR3 comprises 17 residues. Germline loops: CDR1 SEHNR, CDR2 FQNEAQ (reference sequence). CDR3 sequence: CSSSPYGAGSANTEAFF. In nucleotides, the CDR3 is TGTTCCAGCAGCCCCTATGGGGCAGGGTCAGCTAACACTGAAGCTTTCTTT.

The genes are TRBV4-1 and TRBJ1-6; maybe TRBD1 (5 bases). CDR3 length: 17 residues. V lost 0 bases and J 4 bases, leaving 13 bases between the germline ends. Looked up from germline, CDR1 is MGHRA and CDR2 is YSYEKL. The CDR3 bases are TGCGCCAGCAGCCAAGAGACCCAAGGGGCGTATAATTCACCCCTCCACTTT. Protein sequence: CASSQETQGAYNSPLHF.